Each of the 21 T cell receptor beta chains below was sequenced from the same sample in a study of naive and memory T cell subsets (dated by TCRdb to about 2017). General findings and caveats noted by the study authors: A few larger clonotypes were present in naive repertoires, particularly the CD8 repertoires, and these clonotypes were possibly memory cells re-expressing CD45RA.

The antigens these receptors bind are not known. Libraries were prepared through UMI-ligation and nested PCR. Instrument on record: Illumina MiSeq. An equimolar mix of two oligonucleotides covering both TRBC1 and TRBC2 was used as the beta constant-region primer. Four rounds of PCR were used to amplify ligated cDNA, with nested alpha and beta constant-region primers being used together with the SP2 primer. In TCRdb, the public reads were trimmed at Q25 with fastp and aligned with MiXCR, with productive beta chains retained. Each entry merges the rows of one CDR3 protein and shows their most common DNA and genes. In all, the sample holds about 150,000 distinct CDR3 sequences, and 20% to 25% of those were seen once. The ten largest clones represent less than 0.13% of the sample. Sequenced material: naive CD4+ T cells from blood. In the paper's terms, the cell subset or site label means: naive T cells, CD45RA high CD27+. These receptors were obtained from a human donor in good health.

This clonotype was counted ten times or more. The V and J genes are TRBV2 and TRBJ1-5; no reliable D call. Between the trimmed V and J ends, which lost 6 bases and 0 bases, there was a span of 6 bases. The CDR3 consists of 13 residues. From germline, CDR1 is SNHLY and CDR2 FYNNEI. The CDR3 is CASREYSNQPQHF. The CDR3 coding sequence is TGTGCCAGCAGGGAATATAGCAATCAGCCCCAGCATTTT.

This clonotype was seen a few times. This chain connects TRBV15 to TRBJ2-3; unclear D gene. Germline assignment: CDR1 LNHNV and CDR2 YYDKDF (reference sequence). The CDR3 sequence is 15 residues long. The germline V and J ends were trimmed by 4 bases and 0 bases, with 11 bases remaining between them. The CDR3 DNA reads TGTGCCACCAGCACCCTTACAGACAGCACAGATACGCAGTATTTT. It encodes CATSTLTDSTDTQYF.

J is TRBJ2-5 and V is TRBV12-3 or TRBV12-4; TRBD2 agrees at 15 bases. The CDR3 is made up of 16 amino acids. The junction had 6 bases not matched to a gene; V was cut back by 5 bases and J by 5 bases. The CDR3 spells CASSAQGLAGGETQYF. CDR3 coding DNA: TGTGCCAGCAGTGCCCAGGGACTAGCGGGAGGTGAGACCCAGTACTTC.

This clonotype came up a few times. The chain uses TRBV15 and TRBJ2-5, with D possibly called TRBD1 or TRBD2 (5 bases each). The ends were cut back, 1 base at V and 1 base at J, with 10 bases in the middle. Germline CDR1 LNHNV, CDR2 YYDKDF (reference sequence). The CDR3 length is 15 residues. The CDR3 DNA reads TGTGCCACCAGCAGAGCACGAGGGGCCCAAGAGACCCAGTACTTC. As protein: CATSRARGAQETQYF. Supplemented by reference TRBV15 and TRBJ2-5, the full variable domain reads DAMVIQNPRYQVTQFGKPVTLSCSQTLNHNVMYWYQQKSSQAPKLLFHYYDKDFNNEADTPDNFQSRRPNTSFCFLDIRSPGLGDTAMYLCATSRARGAQETQYFGPGTRLLVL.

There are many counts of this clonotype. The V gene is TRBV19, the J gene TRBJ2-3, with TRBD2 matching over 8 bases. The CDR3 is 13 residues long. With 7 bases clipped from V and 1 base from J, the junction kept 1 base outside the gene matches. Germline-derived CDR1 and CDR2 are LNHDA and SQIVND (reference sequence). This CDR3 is CASTAGGTDTQYF. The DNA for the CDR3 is TGTGCCAGTACAGCGGGAGGCACAGATACGCAGTATTTT.

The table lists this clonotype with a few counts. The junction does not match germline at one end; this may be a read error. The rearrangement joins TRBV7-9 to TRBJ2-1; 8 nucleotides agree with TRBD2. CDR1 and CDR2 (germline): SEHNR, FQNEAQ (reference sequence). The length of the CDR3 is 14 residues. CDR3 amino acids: CASRLAGNYNEQFF. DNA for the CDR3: TGTGCCAGCAGATTAGCGGGAAACTACAATGAGCAGTTCTTC.

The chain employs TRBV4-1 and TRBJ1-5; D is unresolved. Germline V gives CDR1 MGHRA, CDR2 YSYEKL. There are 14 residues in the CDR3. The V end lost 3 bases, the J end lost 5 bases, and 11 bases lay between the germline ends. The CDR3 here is CASSHPARDQPQHF. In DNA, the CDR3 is TGCGCCAGCAGCCACCCTGCAAGGGATCAGCCCCAGCATTTT.

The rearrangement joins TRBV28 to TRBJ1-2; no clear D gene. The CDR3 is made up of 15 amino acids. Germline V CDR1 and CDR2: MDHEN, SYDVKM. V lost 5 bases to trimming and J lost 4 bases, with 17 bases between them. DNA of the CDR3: TGTGCCAGCAGTCCAACCTACCAAAGCTCCTATGGCTACACCTTC. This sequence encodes CASSPTYQSSYGYTF.

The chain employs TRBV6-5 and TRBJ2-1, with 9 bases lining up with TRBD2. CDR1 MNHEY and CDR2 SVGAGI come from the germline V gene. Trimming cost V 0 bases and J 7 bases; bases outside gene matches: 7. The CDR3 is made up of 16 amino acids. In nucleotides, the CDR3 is TGTGCCAGCAGTTACTCGGGCGGGAGGGCCGGTAATGAGCAGTTCTTC. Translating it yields CASSYSGGRAGNEQFF.

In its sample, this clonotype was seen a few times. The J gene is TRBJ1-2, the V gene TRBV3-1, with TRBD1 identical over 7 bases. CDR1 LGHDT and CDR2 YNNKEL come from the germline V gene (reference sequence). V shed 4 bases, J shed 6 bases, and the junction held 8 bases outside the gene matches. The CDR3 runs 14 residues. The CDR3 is CASSRDSRPHGYTF. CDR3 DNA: TGTGCCAGCAGCCGGGACAGTCGACCCCATGGCTACACCTTC.

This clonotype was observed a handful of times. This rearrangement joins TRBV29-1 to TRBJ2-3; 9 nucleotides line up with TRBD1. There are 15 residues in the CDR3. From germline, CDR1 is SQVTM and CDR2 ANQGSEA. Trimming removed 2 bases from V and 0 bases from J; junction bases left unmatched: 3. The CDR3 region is CSVETGTGSTDTQYF. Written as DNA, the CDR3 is TGCAGCGTTGAAACCGGGACAGGGAGCACAGATACGCAGTATTTT.

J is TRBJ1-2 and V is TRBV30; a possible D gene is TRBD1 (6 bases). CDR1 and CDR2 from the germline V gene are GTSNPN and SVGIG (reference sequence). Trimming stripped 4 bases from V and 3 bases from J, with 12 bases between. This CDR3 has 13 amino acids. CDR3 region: CAWTREGDYGYTF. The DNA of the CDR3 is TGTGCCTGGACCCGCGAGGGGGACTATGGCTACACCTTC.

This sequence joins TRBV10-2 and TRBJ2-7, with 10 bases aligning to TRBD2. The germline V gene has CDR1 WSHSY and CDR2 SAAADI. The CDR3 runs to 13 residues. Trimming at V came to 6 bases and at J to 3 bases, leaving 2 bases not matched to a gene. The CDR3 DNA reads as TGCGCCAGCAGCGGGACTAGCGTCTACGAGCAGTACTTC. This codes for CASSGTSVYEQYF.

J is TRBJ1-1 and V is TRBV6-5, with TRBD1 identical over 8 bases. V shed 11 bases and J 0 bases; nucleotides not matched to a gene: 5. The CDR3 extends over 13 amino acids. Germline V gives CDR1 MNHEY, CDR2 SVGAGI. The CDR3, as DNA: TGTGCCGTGACAGGGGCTATGAACACTGAAGCTTTCTTT. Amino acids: CAVTGAMNTEAFF.

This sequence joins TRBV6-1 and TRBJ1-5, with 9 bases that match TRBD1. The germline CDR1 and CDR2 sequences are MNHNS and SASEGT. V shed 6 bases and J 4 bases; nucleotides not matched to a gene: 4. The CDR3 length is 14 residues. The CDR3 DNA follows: TGTGCCAGCAGAGGGACAGGGTTAAATCAGCCCCAGCATTTT. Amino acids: CASRGTGLNQPQHF.

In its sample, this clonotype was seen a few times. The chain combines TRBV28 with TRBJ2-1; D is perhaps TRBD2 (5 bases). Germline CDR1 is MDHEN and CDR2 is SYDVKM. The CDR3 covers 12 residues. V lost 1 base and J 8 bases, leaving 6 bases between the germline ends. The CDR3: CASSLLRDEQFF. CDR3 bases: TGTGCCAGCAGTTTATTGAGGGATGAGCAGTTCTTC. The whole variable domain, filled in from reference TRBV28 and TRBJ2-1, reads DVKVTQSSRYLVKRTGEKVFLECVQDMDHENMFWYRQDPGLGLRLIYFSYDVKMKEKGDIPEGYSVSREKKERFSLILESASTNQTSMYLCASSLLRDEQFFGPGTRLTVL.

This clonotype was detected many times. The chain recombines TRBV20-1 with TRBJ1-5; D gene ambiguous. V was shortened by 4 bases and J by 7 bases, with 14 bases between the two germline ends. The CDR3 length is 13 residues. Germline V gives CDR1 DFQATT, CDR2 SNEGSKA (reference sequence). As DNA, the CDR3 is TGCAGTGCTATTAAACAGTCCGGGCAGCCCCAGCATTTT. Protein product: CSAIKQSGQPQHF.

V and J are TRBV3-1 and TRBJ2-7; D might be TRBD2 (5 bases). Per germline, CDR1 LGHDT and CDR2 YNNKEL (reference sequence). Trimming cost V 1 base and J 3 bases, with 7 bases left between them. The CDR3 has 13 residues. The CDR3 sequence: CASSQVTSYEQYF. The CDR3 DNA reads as TGTGCCAGCAGCCAAGTAACTAGCTACGAGCAGTACTTC.

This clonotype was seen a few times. The DNA of the CDR3 is TGCAGTGCCCTACAGGGGGCGGGTCAGCCCCAGCATTTT. Translated, it gives CSALQGAGQPQHF. V usage is TRBV20-1 and J usage is TRBJ1-5, with 9 nucleotides matching TRBD1. Germline V CDR1 and CDR2: DFQATT, SNEGSKA (reference sequence). The CDR3 is 13 residues long. V shed 6 bases, J shed 6 bases, and the junction held 6 bases outside the gene matches.

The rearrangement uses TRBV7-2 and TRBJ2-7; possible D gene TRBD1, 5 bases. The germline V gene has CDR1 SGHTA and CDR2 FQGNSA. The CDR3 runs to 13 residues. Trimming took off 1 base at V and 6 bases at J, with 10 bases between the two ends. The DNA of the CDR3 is TGTGCCAGCAGCTTAGACCAGGGTCGCGAGCAGTACTTC. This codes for CASSLDQGREQYF.

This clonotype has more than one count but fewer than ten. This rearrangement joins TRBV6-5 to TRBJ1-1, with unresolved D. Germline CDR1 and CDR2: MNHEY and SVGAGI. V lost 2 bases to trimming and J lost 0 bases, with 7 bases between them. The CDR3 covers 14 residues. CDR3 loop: CASSYRQVNTEAFF. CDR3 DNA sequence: TGTGCCAGCAGTTACCGTCAGGTGAACACTGAAGCTTTCTTT.